One and the same sample provided the 28 T cell receptor beta chains below, sequenced in a study of vaccination and CD4 T cells after COVID-19. Documented treatment: roughly nine-day PBMC culture with coronavirus spike peptide pools or control peptides (ViraFEST assay). Sequencing of the DNA from cultured CD4+ T cells was carried out with the Oncomine TCR Beta short-read assay. TCRdb called the PCR reads again in MiXCR, with one record for every CDR3 protein. The data hold 4,500 to 6,000 distinct CDR3 sequences, with over 60% observed a single time. Their specific antigens are unknown. The sample taken for sequencing was CD4+ T cells from blood, cultured in vitro. The receptors were sampled from a human donor who had recovered from COVID-19.

This clonotype was detected only a few times. This chain joins TRBV20-1 and TRBJ2-5; D call uncertain. The CDR3 runs to 13 residues. Germline values: CDR1 DFQATT, CDR2 SNEGSKA (reference sequence). Trimming pared 3 bases from V and 2 bases from J, leaving 10 bases between. CDR3 nucleotide sequence: TGCAGTGCTAGCGGCTGGGCACAAGAGACCCAGTACTTC. Translating gives CSASGWAQETQYF.

The table lists this clonotype with a few counts. The J gene is TRBJ1-6, the V gene TRBV5-5; 7 bases match TRBD1. V lost 4 bases and J lost 0; bases outside the gene matches: 10. This CDR3 comprises 18 residues. Germline values: CDR1 SGHKS, CDR2 YYEKEE (reference sequence). The CDR3 reads CASSGPDRVLSYNSPLHF. DNA for the CDR3: TGTGCCAGCAGCGGCCCAGACAGGGTCCTCTCCTATAATTCACCCCTCCACTTT.

This clonotype was observed once. The gene calls are TRBV19 and TRBJ1-6; 7 bases are a match to TRBD1. The J segment lost 5 bases and the V segment lost 1 base, leaving 5 bases of the junction unmatched. CDR3 length equals 16 residues. Germline lookup yields CDR1 LNHDA and CDR2 SQIVND (reference sequence). This chain's CDR3 is CASSIAGTVNNSPLHF. DNA for the CDR3: TGTGCCAGTAGTATAGCGGGGACAGTGAATAATTCACCCCTCCACTTT.

This clonotype was found once. The chain combines TRBV27 with TRBJ1-5; 8 nucleotides align to TRBD1. The J segment lost 2 bases and the V segment lost 0 bases, leaving 6 bases of the junction unmatched. Germline CDR1 is MNHEY and CDR2 is SMNVEV (reference sequence). This CDR3 has 17 amino acids. For the CDR3, the DNA is TGTGCCAGCAGTTTATCGGGCACGACAGGGGGCAATCAGCCCCAGCATTTT. It specifies CASSLSGTTGGNQPQHF.

The rearrangement links TRBV27 to TRBJ1-5; D is undetermined. Germline CDR1 and CDR2: MNHEY and SMNVEV (reference sequence). This CDR3 has 15 amino acids. V was shortened by 7 bases and J by 6 bases, with 19 bases between the two germline ends. CDR3 DNA: TGTGCCAGCACGTTCCGGGGAAACGTCGGTCAGCCCCAGCATTTT. It codes for CASTFRGNVGQPQHF.

V is TRBV20-1 and J is TRBJ2-7; possible D gene TRBD2, 5 bases. CDR1 and CDR2 from the germline V gene are DFQATT and SNEGSKA (reference sequence). The germline V and J ends were trimmed by 0 bases and 0 bases, with 12 bases remaining between them. This CDR3 region has 15 residues. The chain's CDR3 is CSARDRAGLSYEQYF. In DNA form, the CDR3 reads TGCAGTGCTAGAGATCGGGCGGGCCTCTCCTACGAGCAGTACTTC.

V usage is TRBV6-1 and J usage is TRBJ2-5, with D possibly called TRBD1 or TRBD2 (7 bases each). There are 13 residues in the CDR3. Deletions cut 5 bases from V and 5 bases from J, with 12 bases between. Germline V gene data show CDR1 as MNHNS and CDR2 as SASEGT. The CDR3 loop is CASSPGGGETQYF. CDR3 DNA: TGTGCCAGCAGTCCAGGGGGGGGGGAGACCCAGTACTTC.

V gene TRBV5-8 combines with J gene TRBJ1-5; D gene uncertain. V was pared by 2 bases and J by 1 base, with 1 base between. CDR1 SGHTS and CDR2 YDEGEE come from the germline V gene. This CDR3 region has 12 residues. The CDR3 DNA follows: TGTGCCAGCAGCTTCAGCAATCAGCCCCAGCATTTT. This codes for CASSFSNQPQHF.

This clonotype was seen just once. The rearrangement joins TRBV7-9 to TRBJ2-3, with D perhaps TRBD2 (6 bases). Germline CDR1 is SEHNR and CDR2 is FQNEAQ (reference sequence). CDR3 length: 17 amino acids. V lost 0 bases to trimming and J lost 0 bases, with 13 bases between them. CDR3 sequence (DNA): TGTGCCAGCAGCTTAGCCTCCGGGAGACAAAGCACAGATACGCAGTATTTT. It yields the protein CASSLASGRQSTDTQYF.

V gene TRBV14 combines with J gene TRBJ1-1; D unclear. The CDR3 covers 17 residues. The V end was cut by 0 bases, the J end by 0 bases, with 14 bases between. CDR1 and CDR2 from the germline V gene are SGHDN and FVKESK. This CDR3 reads CASSQEIGSLMNTEAFF. For the CDR3, the DNA is TGTGCCAGCAGCCAAGAGATCGGTTCCCTGATGAACACTGAAGCTTTCTTT.

J is TRBJ2-5 and V is TRBV7-3; TRBD2 matches 10 bases. V lost 5 bases and J lost 4; bases outside the gene matches: 10. The germline CDR1 and CDR2 sequences are SGHTA and FQGTGA. The CDR3 length is 16 residues. CDR3 sequence (DNA): TGTGCCAGCAGCCAAGGGTCAGCGGGGGGGATAGAGACCCAGTACTTC. Encoded protein: CASSQGSAGGIETQYF.

This sequence joins TRBV28 and TRBJ1-2, with D unresolved. The CDR3 has 14 residues. V was clipped by 2 bases and J by 8 bases, with 15 bases between them. Germline CDR1 reads MDHEN; CDR2 reads SYDVKM. CDR3 DNA sequence: TGTGCCAGCAGTTTAGCCAGCTCGGTCGCCGGCTACACCTTC. It codes for CASSLASSVAGYTF.

By share of the sample, this clonotype is large. The rearrangement uses TRBV6-1 and TRBJ1-5; 7 positions agree with TRBD1. Per germline, CDR1 MNHNS and CDR2 SASEGT. V lost 4 bases, J lost 1 base, and 1 base stayed unmatched. The CDR3 is 14 residues long. Written as DNA, the CDR3 is TGTGCCAGCAGTGCCAGGGGGAGCAATCAGCCCCAGCATTTT. Protein sequence: CASSARGSNQPQHF.

The V gene is TRBV10-1, the J gene TRBJ2-7; perhaps D is TRBD1 or TRBD2 (5 bases each). V was clipped by 0 bases and J by 1 base, with 13 bases between them. Germline CDR1 is WNHNN and CDR2 is SYGVQD (reference sequence). The CDR3 runs 16 residues. The CDR3 here is CASSESPGTPSYEQYF. DNA for the CDR3: TGCGCCAGCAGTGAGTCCCCGGGGACCCCTTCCTACGAGCAGTACTTC.

The V call is TRBV5-4, the J call TRBJ2-5; D perhaps matches TRBD1 (6 bases). Trimming left V 4 bases short and J 2 bases short, with 21 bases between. CDR3 length equals 17 residues. Per germline, CDR1 SGHNT and CDR2 YYREEE (reference sequence). The DNA of the CDR3 is TGTGCCAGCAGCGCCGGTGGTAAATTCGGACAGCAAGAGACCCAGTACTTC. This codes for CASSAGGKFGQQETQYF.

The chain carries TRBV24-1 and TRBJ2-3; tentative D call: TRBD2 (6 bases). The germline V gene encodes CDR1 KGHDR and CDR2 SFDVKD. The V gene lost 4 bases and the J gene lost 1 base, with 14 bases spanning the gap. The CDR3 is 16 residues long. The CDR3 is CATSDSTSRGTDTQYF. DNA for the CDR3: TGTGCCACCAGTGACTCAACTAGCAGGGGCACAGATACGCAGTATTTT.

The chain joins TRBV9 to TRBJ1-2; 9 bases are shared with TRBD1. V trimming: 3 bases; J trimming: 0 bases; junction bases outside the gene matches: 6. Germline values: CDR1 SGDLS, CDR2 YYNGEE. The CDR3 has 16 residues. CDR3 loop: CASSAGQGAANYGYTF. The CDR3 nucleotides are TGTGCCAGCAGCGCGGGACAGGGAGCCGCTAACTATGGCTACACCTTC.

The chain uses TRBV2 and TRBJ1-2; D call uncertain. V was trimmed by 5 bases and J by 4 bases, leaving 8 bases between them. The length of the CDR3 is 12 residues. CDR1 and CDR2 (germline): SNHLY, FYNNEI. The CDR3 reads CASSPPFYGYTF. CDR3 coding DNA: TGTGCCAGCAGTCCACCCTTCTATGGCTACACCTTC. Supplemented by reference TRBV2 and TRBJ1-2, the full variable domain reads EPEVTQTPSHQVTQMGQEVILRCVPISNHLYFYWYRQILGQKVEFLVSFYNNEISEKSEIFDDQFSVERPDGSNFTLKIRSTKLEDSAMYFCASSPPFYGYTFGSGTRLTVV.

This chain uses TRBV6-1 with TRBJ2-7; maybe TRBD1 (6 bases). Germline values: CDR1 MNHNS, CDR2 SASEGT. Trimming removed 1 base at V and 2 bases at J, with 9 bases between. This CDR3 region has 14 residues. CDR3: CASSEGTAPYEQYF. The CDR3 DNA reads TGTGCCAGCAGTGAAGGGACAGCACCCTACGAGCAGTACTTC.

V usage is TRBV10-1 and J usage is TRBJ1-2; the match to TRBD1 covers 9 bases. Germline loops: CDR1 WNHNN, CDR2 SYGVQD (reference sequence). CDR3 length: 13 residues. J was trimmed by 4 bases and V by 5 bases; bases with no gene match: 2. The CDR3 loop reads CASSPTGGYGYTF. The CDR3 region has the DNA TGCGCCAGCAGTCCGACAGGGGGCTATGGCTACACCTTC.

The chain employs TRBV20-1 and TRBJ1-3; D is perhaps TRBD1 (5 bases). In germline, CDR1 is DFQATT, CDR2 SNEGSKA (reference sequence). V was trimmed by 0 bases and J by 8 bases, leaving 11 bases between them. CDR3 size: 13 residues. The CDR3 DNA sequence: TGCAGTGCTAGAGATGAGGGGATAGACACCATATATTTT. It codes for CSARDEGIDTIYF.

The chain recombines TRBV20-1 with TRBJ1-6; no clear D. The germline V gene encodes CDR1 DFQATT and CDR2 SNEGSKA (reference sequence). The CDR3 is made up of 14 amino acids. The V and J ends lost 6 bases and 7 bases respectively, with 16 bases between them. As DNA, the CDR3 is TGCAGTGCCCTGGATTGGAACTTCAATTCACCCCTCCACTTT. This codes for CSALDWNFNSPLHF.

This clonotype occurred a few times. The chain recombines TRBV20-1 with TRBJ2-5, with TRBD1 identical over 10 bases. The CDR3 consists of 14 residues. Trimming took 6 bases from V and 5 from J; bases not matched to a gene: 9. CDR1 and CDR2 from the germline V gene are DFQATT and SNEGSKA (reference sequence). Written as DNA, the CDR3 is TGCAGTGCCCCTAGGACAGGGGGGATGGAGACCCAGTACTTC. It is translated as CSAPRTGGMETQYF.

The rearrangement uses TRBV10-2 and TRBJ2-3; D perhaps matches TRBD2 (5 bases). CDR3 length: 15 amino acids. The germline V gene has CDR1 WSHSY and CDR2 SAAADI. The germline V and J ends were trimmed by 2 bases and 1 base, with 10 bases remaining between them. The CDR3 nucleotides read TGCGCCAGCAGTGAGCGGGGAGTGGGCACAGATACGCAGTATTTT. Protein sequence: CASSERGVGTDTQYF.

The V call is TRBV3-1, the J call TRBJ1-6; D call uncertain. V shed 0 bases and J shed 9 bases, with 12 bases lying between them. This CDR3 comprises 15 residues. CDR1 and CDR2 (germline): LGHDT, YNNKEL (reference sequence). DNA of the CDR3: TGTGCCAGCAGCCAAGAGGGAGGAGGCAGTTCACCCCTCCACTTT. It translates to CASSQEGGGSSPLHF.

The chain links TRBV19 to TRBJ1-5; 8 bases are a match to TRBD1. Per germline, CDR1 LNHDA and CDR2 SQIVND (reference sequence). The CDR3 runs to 15 residues. Germline trimming cut 5 bases from V and 5 bases from J; bases unmatched to any gene: 8. DNA for the CDR3: TGTGCCAGTAGTCAACCTCAGGGGGCGCATCAGCCCCAGCATTTT. Translating gives CASSQPQGAHQPQHF.

V usage is TRBV27 and J usage is TRBJ2-2; 15 positions agree with TRBD2. The V gene's germline CDR1 is MNHEY and CDR2 SMNVEV (reference sequence). CDR3 length: 16 amino acids. J gave up 5 bases and V 6 bases, and 4 bases lay outside the gene matches. The CDR3 loop reads CASSPGTSGRTGELFF. The CDR3 DNA is TGTGCCAGCAGCCCCGGGACTAGCGGGAGGACCGGGGAGCTGTTTTTT.

This clonotype has only a few counts. A read error may account for a junction end that differs from germline. The V call is TRBV10-3, the J call TRBJ1-5; 9 bases align to TRBD1. The CDR3 is 14 amino acids. Germline assignment: CDR1 ENHRY and CDR2 SYGVKD. CDR3 DNA: TGTGCCATCGCCGCGGACAGGGGCAATCGGCCCCAGCATTTT. It yields the protein CAIAADRGNRPQHF.